The 28 T cell receptor beta chains below were found in one sample sequenced in a study of cytomegalovirus exposure and HLA in healthy donors. The study ran its PCR with 60 Vbeta and 13 Jbeta primers. Measured with immunoSEQ multiplex PCR; TCRdb has only the in-frame clones, and not every one. The table lists over 150,000 clones, 82% of them singletons, with approximately 6.5% in the top ten. The sequenced sample consisted of PBMCs. The source is a woman aged 45-65 years in good health and CMV-seropositive.

The J gene is TRBJ2-3, the V gene TRBV5-4; 10 positions agree with TRBD2. There are 17 residues in the CDR3. The germline V gene encodes CDR1 SGHNT and CDR2 YYREEE (reference sequence). J lost 1 base, V lost 0 bases, and 5 bases had no gene match. DNA for the CDR3: TGTGCCAGCAGCTTGGGTGGGACTAGCGTCCGCACAGATACGCAGTATTTT. Residues: CASSLGGTSVRTDTQYF. Full variable domain (outside the CDR3, taken from reference TRBV5-4 and TRBJ2-3): ETGVTQSPTHLIKTRGQQVTLRCSSQSGHNTVSWYQQALGQGPQFIFQYYREEENGRGNFPPRFSGLQFPNYSSELNVNALELDDSALYLCASSLGGTSVRTDTQYFGPGTRLTVL.

CDR3 sequence: CASRPSGRDTQYF. CDR3 in DNA: TGTGCCAGCAGACCTAGCGGGAGAGATACGCAGTATTTT. The V gene is TRBV6-6, the J gene TRBJ2-3, with 10 bases matching TRBD2. CDR3 length: 13 residues. The V and J ends lost 6 bases and 5 bases, in that order; junction bases with no gene match: 2. Per germline, CDR1 MNHNY and CDR2 SVGAGI (reference sequence).

The rearrangement links TRBV5-1 to TRBJ1-1; TRBD1 matches 8 bases. The germline V gene has CDR1 SGHRS and CDR2 YFSETQ. The CDR3 contains 15 residues. V gave up 2 bases and J gave up 4 bases; unmatched junction bases: 7. CDR3 DNA: TGCGCCAGCAGCTTAGGCCAGGGGGCTGTCACTGAAGCTTTCTTT. Translation: CASSLGQGAVTEAFF.

The chain employs TRBV5-1 and TRBJ1-4; D unresolved. Germline CDR1 reads SGHRS; CDR2 reads YFSETQ. Trimming took off 0 bases at V and 8 bases at J, with 8 bases between the two ends. CDR3 length: 13 residues. DNA of the CDR3: TGCGCCAGCAGCTTGGTTAACAAAGAAAAACTGTTTTTT. Its protein product is CASSLVNKEKLFF.

Here the CDR3 DNA reads TGTGCCAGCAGCTTAGACGGGGGAGGCTCCTACAATGAGCAGTTCTTC. It codes for CASSLDGGGSYNEQFF. The J gene is TRBJ2-1, the V gene TRBV7-9; tentatively, D is TRBD2 (6 bases). Looked up from germline, CDR1 is SEHNR and CDR2 is FQNEAQ (reference sequence). The CDR3 totals 16 residues. V was shortened by 1 base and J by 0 bases, with 10 bases between the two germline ends.

This chain links TRBV15 with TRBJ1-3, with a possible D match to TRBD1 (5 bases). Germline V gives CDR1 LNHNV, CDR2 YYDKDF (reference sequence). V dropped 5 bases and J dropped 0 bases, with 14 bases sitting between them. This CDR3 spans 16 amino acids. The DNA of the CDR3 is TGTGCCACCAGCGGACCAGGGCCCGTCTCTGGAAACACCATATATTTT. It translates to CATSGPGPVSGNTIYF.

The chain joins TRBV29-1 to TRBJ2-3, with D possibly TRBD1 on 5 matching bases. V was shortened by 6 bases and J by 0 bases, with 13 bases between the two germline ends. This CDR3 is built from 14 residues. The germline gives CDR1 SQVTM, CDR2 ANQGSEA. The CDR3 DNA is TGCAGCGTCGGACACACCAAAAGCACAGATACGCAGTATTTT. Protein sequence: CSVGHTKSTDTQYF.

The count of this clone is one. The chain couples TRBV5-1 to TRBJ1-1; D is undetermined. The CDR3 sequence is 13 residues long. From germline, CDR1 is SGHRS and CDR2 YFSETQ. The V end lost 5 bases, the J end lost 2 bases, and 10 bases lay between the germline ends. This CDR3 reads CASSHYSNTEAFF. For the CDR3, the DNA is TGCGCCAGCAGTCATTACAGCAACACTGAAGCTTTCTTT.

The chain has TRBV19 and TRBJ1-1; TRBD1 might be the D (5 bases). This CDR3 contains 13 residues. CDR1 and CDR2 from the germline V gene are LNHDA and SQIVND (reference sequence). V dropped 4 bases and J dropped 3 bases, with 9 bases sitting between them. The CDR3 DNA follows: TGTGCCAGTAGTACCCAGGGTTACACTGAAGCTTTCTTT. Translating it yields CASSTQGYTEAFF.

The chain uses TRBV29-1 and TRBJ1-1; D not resolved. The length of the CDR3 is 13 residues. Deletions cut 5 bases from V and 0 bases from J, with 10 bases between. From germline, CDR1 is SQVTM and CDR2 ANQGSEA. CDR3 in amino acids: CSVSGVMNTEAFF. Written as DNA, the CDR3 is TGCAGCGTTTCAGGTGTCATGAACACTGAAGCTTTCTTT.

The CDR3 nucleotides are TGTGCCAGCAGTGATGAGAGGGCAGGCAATAATGAAAAACTGTTTTTT. This gives the protein CASSDERAGNNEKLFF. This sequence joins TRBV2 and TRBJ1-4; D call uncertain. Germline V gene data show CDR1 as SNHLY and CDR2 as FYNNEI. The CDR3 covers 16 residues. Trimming cost V 3 bases and J 4 bases, with 15 bases left between them. The variable domain in full, with the rest retrieved from reference TRBV2 and TRBJ1-4, is EPEVTQTPSHQVTQMGQEVILRCVPISNHLYFYWYRQILGQKVEFLVSFYNNEISEKSEIFDDQFSVERPDGSNFTLKIRSTKLEDSAMYFCASSDERAGNNEKLFFGSGTQLSVL.

This rearrangement joins TRBV29-1 to TRBJ2-7; TRBD1 might be the D (5 bases). Germline-derived CDR1 and CDR2 are SQVTM and ANQGSEA. The CDR3 is made up of 13 amino acids. Trimming stripped 1 base from V and 2 bases from J, with 9 bases between. The CDR3: CSVEGGRAYEQYF. CDR3 DNA: TGCAGCGTTGAAGGTGGCAGGGCCTACGAGCAGTACTTC.

The chain uses TRBV19 and TRBJ2-7; possible D gene TRBD2, 6 bases. Deletions cut 3 bases from V and 4 bases from J, with 19 bases between. In germline, CDR1 is LNHDA, CDR2 SQIVND (reference sequence). The CDR3 runs to 16 residues. The CDR3 loop reads CASSMSLAVAGYEQYF. In DNA form, the CDR3 reads TGTGCCAGTAGTATGTCCTTAGCGGTGGCCGGGTACGAGCAGTACTTC.

This clone has more than one count but fewer than ten. The chain links TRBV10-2 to TRBJ1-3; 7 bases fit TRBD1. Germline lookup yields CDR1 WSHSY and CDR2 SAAADI. The CDR3 has 15 residues. Losses at the gene ends were 2 bases for V and 4 bases for J; bases not matched to a gene: 5. CDR3 loop: CASSEDRAKGNTIYF. The CDR3 nucleotides are TGCGCCAGCAGTGAGGACAGGGCGAAAGGAAACACCATATATTTT.

The V and J genes are TRBV5-1 and TRBJ2-1; 9 nucleotides match TRBD2. CDR3 length equals 15 residues. The V gene's germline CDR1 is SGHRS and CDR2 YFSETQ. With V trimmed by 4 bases and J by 0 bases, 2 bases remained unmatched. The chain's CDR3 is CASSAGGGSYNEQFF. The CDR3 bases are TGCGCCAGCAGCGCGGGGGGGGGCTCCTACAATGAGCAGTTCTTC. Full variable domain (outside the CDR3, taken from reference TRBV5-1 and TRBJ2-1): KAGVTQTPRYLIKTRGQQVTLSCSPISGHRSVSWYQQTPGQGLQFLFEYFSETQRNKGNFPGRFSGRQFSNSRSEMNVSTLELGDSALYLCASSAGGGSYNEQFFGPGTRLTVL.

The J gene is TRBJ1-4, the V gene TRBV28, with 7 nucleotides matching TRBD1. CDR1 MDHEN and CDR2 SYDVKM come from the germline V gene. This CDR3 is built from 14 residues. The trim removed 2 bases at V and 7 bases at J, leaving 4 bases unmatched. This CDR3 reads CASSLNHRGEKLFF. The DNA of the CDR3 is TGTGCCAGCAGTTTAAACCACAGGGGTGAAAAACTGTTTTTT.

The gene calls are TRBV2 and TRBJ1-1, with 8 bases matching TRBD1. With V trimmed by 6 bases and J by 2 bases, 5 bases remained unmatched. The CDR3 spans 14 residues. Germline V lookup: CDR1 SNHLY, CDR2 FYNNEI. The CDR3 spells CASRRGQVNTEAFF. CDR3 in DNA: TGTGCCAGCAGGCGGGGACAGGTTAACACTGAAGCTTTCTTT.

This clone has just a few counts. The gene calls are TRBV7-2 and TRBJ2-3; the match to TRBD2 covers 10 bases. The CDR3 covers 15 residues. Germline V lookup: CDR1 SGHTA, CDR2 FQGNSA. The J segment lost 7 bases and the V segment lost 3 bases, leaving 7 bases of the junction unmatched. The CDR3 protein is CASSLSGGAGNTQYF. CDR3 bases: TGTGCCAGCAGCTTGAGCGGGGGGGCGGGGAATACGCAGTATTTT.

The rearrangement joins TRBV6-5 to TRBJ1-2; TRBD1 agrees at 7 bases. The CDR3 sequence is 15 residues long. The V and J ends lost 5 bases and 0 bases, in that order; junction bases with no gene match: 6. CDR1 is MNHEY, CDR2 SVGAGI, per germline. The chain's CDR3 is CASSRDSPSNYGYTF. CDR3 coding DNA: TGTGCCAGCAGTAGGGACAGTCCCTCTAACTATGGCTACACCTTC.

The chain carries TRBV29-1 and TRBJ2-7, with D possibly TRBD1 on 5 matching bases. The germline CDR1 and CDR2 sequences are SQVTM and ANQGSEA. The CDR3 length is 13 residues. Trimming left V 3 bases short and J 6 bases short, with 15 bases between. CDR3 nucleotides: TGCAGCGTTGATTATGATACAGGCGCCGAGCAGTACTTC. It yields the protein CSVDYDTGAEQYF.

The rearrangement uses TRBV5-1 and TRBJ1-5, with 9 nucleotides matching TRBD1. V shed 4 bases, J shed 7 bases, and the junction held 9 bases outside the gene matches. This CDR3 contains 15 residues. Germline CDR1 and CDR2: SGHRS and YFSETQ. DNA of the CDR3: TGCGCCAGCAGCCCGGAGGGACAGGGACGCCAGCCCCAGCATTTT. Amino acids: CASSPEGQGRQPQHF. The variable domain in full, with the rest retrieved from reference TRBV5-1 and TRBJ1-5, is KAGVTQTPRYLIKTRGQQVTLSCSPISGHRSVSWYQQTPGQGLQFLFEYFSETQRNKGNFPGRFSGRQFSNSRSEMNVSTLELGDSALYLCASSPEGQGRQPQHFGDGTRLSIL.

The V and J genes are TRBV5-1 and TRBJ2-3; a possible D gene is TRBD1 (5 bases). Trimming cost V 7 bases and J 0 bases, with 12 bases left between them. The CDR3 contains 14 residues. Germline V gene sequence: CDR1 SGHRS, CDR2 YFSETQ. CDR3 sequence (DNA): TGCGCCAGCGGTAGACAGACAAGCACAGATACGCAGTATTTT. Encoded protein: CASGRQTSTDTQYF.

A word on this clone: An end of the junction differs from the germline gene, which may be a read error. The rearrangement links TRBV5-1 to TRBJ2-6; TRBD1 matches at 8 bases. Germline CDR1 is SGHRS and CDR2 is YFSETQ. This CDR3 region has 15 residues. The CDR3 loop reads CASGQGVTGANGLTF. The CDR3 DNA sequence: TGCGCCAGCGGACAGGGTGTAACTGGGGCCAACGGCCTGACTTTC.

This sequence joins TRBV6-6 and TRBJ2-7, with TRBD1 identical over 7 bases. The CDR3 length is 14 residues. V gave up 2 bases and J gave up 1 base; unmatched junction bases: 2. CDR1 and CDR2 from the germline V gene are MNHNY and SVGAGI (reference sequence). The CDR3 nucleotides are TGTGCCAGCAGTTACGGGGACAGATCCTACGAGCAGTACTTC. Its protein is CASSYGDRSYEQYF.

This chain uses TRBV28 with TRBJ1-1, with D uncertain. The CDR3 length is 14 residues. V lost 3 bases and J lost 4, with 12 bases in between. From germline, CDR1 is MDHEN and CDR2 SYDVKM. The CDR3 sequence is CASSFPPRGTEAFF. In nucleotides, the CDR3 is TGTGCCAGCAGTTTCCCGCCTCGGGGCACTGAAGCTTTCTTT.

This clone was detected a few times. The chain uses TRBV4-1 and TRBJ2-3; 7 nucleotides align to TRBD2. V shed 1 base, J shed 0 bases, and the junction held 4 bases outside the gene matches. Germline CDR1 reads MGHRA; CDR2 reads YSYEKL. CDR3 length: 16 residues. CDR3 sequence reads: CASSQVSGTSTDTQYF. For the CDR3, the DNA is TGCGCCAGCAGCCAAGTAAGCGGGACTAGCACAGATACGCAGTATTTT.

This chain uses TRBV28 with TRBJ2-7; the match to TRBD2 covers 10 bases. CDR3 size: 14 residues. Germline values: CDR1 MDHEN, CDR2 SYDVKM. V gave up 4 bases and J gave up 2 bases; unmatched junction bases: 2. The CDR3 reads CASSSLAGPYEQYF. In DNA, the CDR3 is TGTGCCAGCAGTTCACTAGCGGGGCCCTACGAGCAGTACTTC.

This rearrangement joins TRBV9 to TRBJ2-7, with D perhaps TRBD2 (6 bases). Between the trimmed V and J ends, which lost 0 bases and 2 bases, there was a span of 9 bases. CDR1 SGDLS and CDR2 YYNGEE come from the germline V gene. This CDR3 spans 14 amino acids. CDR3 amino acids: CASSVEGGTYEQYF. CDR3 bases: TGTGCCAGCAGCGTAGAGGGAGGTACCTACGAGCAGTACTTC.